The T cell receptor (beta chain) described here comes from a study of response to subunit inactivated influenza vaccine. The V gene's germline CDR1 is KGHSH and CDR2 LQKENI. V lost 5 bases and J lost 3, with 13 bases in between. The CDR3 contains 14 residues. MiXCR was run by TCRdb on the RT-PCR reads, yielding one entry per CDR3 protein. The data contain about 700,000 distinct CDR3 sequences, over 11% of them seen just once; the ten biggest clones take up roughly 6.4%. This chain connects TRBV18 to TRBJ1-2; D is undetermined. This specimen consisted of PBMCs from blood, obtained less than 15 days before vaccination. The sequence was obtained from a man in his fifties who received an inactivated influenza vaccine. The CDR3 spells CASSSLGGYYGYTF. Here the CDR3 DNA reads TGTGCCAGCTCATCACTAGGAGGCTACTATGGCTACACCTTC.